This TCR beta chain was sequenced for a study of molecular identifiers for immune sequencing clone quantification (dated by TCRdb to the late 2010s). Background on the whole study: For a replicate experiment, RNA from around 20,000 or 99,000 naive CD8 T cells was divided into five aliquots, and four of the five aliquots were sequenced. This methods study benchmarked molecular-identifier clustering-based TCR repertoire sequencing (MIDCIRS) and TCR RNA copy counting, using CD8 T cells to do so.

Overall results and qualifications from the work: When barcode sub-clustering was omitted, TCR diversity was inflated by chimeric consensus sequences, with chimeras reaching as high as 47%. The sizes of highly expanded clones could end up underestimated when identical TCR molecules share a barcode. In CMV-specific effector cells, clones with more than 20 RNA copies contained over 98% of molecules, whereas in naive cells such clones contained under 1% of molecules. About 3.1 recovered TCR RNA copies per cell were obtained by modeling, versus 9 to 10 by digital PCR, implying a capture efficiency of about 30%. Naive libraries contained spiked-in Jurkat TCR RNA (roughly 10 copies' worth), which is not part of the donor repertoire. A single cell's worth of spiked-in Jurkat TCR RNA was reported detectable even among 900,000 to 1,000,000 naive CD8 T cells.

Spanning cysteine to phenylalanine, the CDR3 consists of 13 amino acids. The DNA shown is the 39-base CDR3, in frame from base 1. The germline ends are 8 bases apart after V is trimmed by 1 base and J by 5 bases. CDR1 and CDR2, per the germline V gene, are SGHTA and FQGNSA. This clonotype showed up many times. This clone's antigen is unknown. It has no much larger one-base neighbor in the sample; base qualities were not kept. Library preparation employed PCR. The reads were generated on a NextSeq 500. Bulk TCR libraries were prepared as previously described, using TCR primers listed in Table S5. Purification of total RNA was performed with the Qiagen AllPrep DNA/RNA kit. Before any analysis, reads coming from multiple sequencing runs of the same library were combined into one pool. On the authors' methods: Only reads with exact TCR constant sequence were kept, trimmed to 150 nt, and grouped by their 12-nt molecular barcodes. Within each barcode group, reads were sub-clustered at a 15% Levenshtein threshold, and quality-weighted consensus sequences were built per RNA molecule. Non-functional sequences were excluded, and lower-count sequences lying one edit away from another sequence were also excluded. Barcode sub-clusters with fewer than 20% of the maximum read count were removed, based on fitting two negative binomial distributions. TCRdb reprocessed the public reads (quality trimming at Q25 with fastp, clone calling with MiXCR) and kept in-frame beta chains. For every CDR3 protein sequence, its rows merge into one entry that carries the most common genes and DNA. TCRdb, rather than the study authors, made the V and J calls. Present in this sample are nearly 650,000 distinct CDR3 sequences, about 25% of which were seen just once. The top ten clonotypes cover 0.7% to 0.95% of the sample.

Naive CD8 T cell libraries were made from approximately 22,000 to 940,000 sorted cells using 10%, 30% or 50% of purified RNA. On a BD FACSAria II, naive CD8 T cells were FACS-sorted as CD8+CD4-CCR7+CD45RA+ and collected into RLT Plus buffer. Roughly 10 TCR copies' worth of Jurkat RNA were spiked into roughly 20,000-1,000,000 naive CD8 T cell samples to test detection sensitivity. Enrichment of CD8 T cells was done with RosetteSep CD8+ T Cell Enrichment Cocktail plus Ficoll-Paque, and ACK red cell lysis came afterward. The sequence came from a human donor in good health. Some libraries in this study had Jurkat cell RNA spiked in. Sequenced: naive CD8+ T cells from blood, with Jurkat cell RNA spiked in. The sample's cell subset or site label, decoded: FACS-sorted CD8+CD4-CCR7+CD45RA+ naive T cells. The chain is assembled from TRBV7-2 and TRBJ1-2, with no D gene named confidently. The bases read TGTGCCAGCAGCTTAGGGAGGGCTTATGGCTACACCTTC. Its amino acids are CASSLGRAYGYTF.